These T cell receptor beta chains were read from a single sample in a study of T-cell reconstitution after alpha-beta-depleted transplantation in children. In TCRdb, the PCR reads were re-called with MiXCR into one record per CDR3 protein. The repertoire holds approximately 250,000 distinct CDR3 sequences, roughly 24% seen once, with around 2.5% in the top ten. The sequencing used PBMCs, collected before TCRalphabeta/CD19-depleted stem cell transplant. The receptors were sampled from a girl under 10 years old with Fanconi anemia, due to receive a stem cell transplant. Each CDR3 is given with its conserved first and last residue. Fields, in order: J gene, V gene, clone size, D gene, CDR3 protein, CDR3 DNA. A D gene is named only where the DNA matches it firmly. Rows give clone size only sometimes, using once, few, many, or a class for an expanded clone.

>TRBJ2-7|TRBV12-3/TRBV12-4|-|-
CASSFSGPLYEQYF
TGTGCCAGCAGTTTTTCAGGGCCCCTCTACGAGCAGTACTTC
>TRBJ2-5|TRBV5-1|few|TRBD2
CASSLFPSGGQETQYF
TGCGCCAGCAGCTTGTTCCCTAGCGGGGGCCAAGAGACCCAGTACTTC
>TRBJ2-1|TRBV7-9|once|-
CASSPAALNYNEQFF
TGTGCCAGCAGCCCTGCGGCCCTCAACTACAATGAGCAGTTCTTC
>TRBJ2-3|TRBV20-1|many|-
CSARDGRGSTDTQYF
TGCAGTGCTAGAGATGGGCGCGGGAGCACAGATACGCAGTATTTT
>TRBJ2-5|TRBV9|many|TRBD1
CASSVGQQETQYF
TGTGCCAGCAGCGTGGGACAGCAAGAGACCCAGTACTTC
>TRBJ2-1|TRBV5-1|few|TRBD1
CASSLVDRVINEQFF
TGCGCCAGCAGCTTGGTGGACAGGGTAATCAATGAGCAGTTCTTC
>TRBJ1-3|TRBV5-1|few|-
CASSLDGSVGNTIYF
TGCGCCAGCAGCTTGGACGGTTCCGTCGGAAACACCATATATTTT
>TRBJ2-1|TRBV5-1|-|TRBD2
CASSSGPLAGDINEQFF
TGCGCCAGCAGCTCCGGTCCACTAGCGGGGGATATAAATGAGCAGTTCTTC
>TRBJ1-1|TRBV29-1|many|-
CSVEVGVGEAFF
TGCAGCGTTGAAGTAGGGGTTGGAGAAGCTTTCTTT
>TRBJ2-7|TRBV21-1|once|-
CASSKLQGAYEQYF
TGTGCCAGCAGCAAACTACAGGGGGCCTACGAGCAGTACTTC
>TRBJ2-7|TRBV12-3/TRBV12-4|many|TRBD2
CASSLRLAGVDYEQYF
TGTGCCAGCAGCCTCCGTCTAGCGGGGGTTGACTACGAGCAGTACTTC
>TRBJ2-3|TRBV11-2|once|TRBD2
CASSPSSGLAGYTDTQYF
TGTGCCAGCAGCCCCTCCTCGGGACTAGCGGGTTACACAGATACGCAGTATTTT
>TRBJ2-7|TRBV5-1|-|TRBD2
CASSYRLAGYEQYF
TGCGCCAGCAGCTACCGACTAGCCGGCTACGAGCAGTACTTC
>TRBJ2-1|TRBV19|few|-
CASNINTGAYNEQFF
TGTGCCAGTAATATTAACACAGGTGCCTACAATGAGCAGTTCTTC
>TRBJ2-1|TRBV15|-|-
CATRVRDPNSYNEQFF
TGTGCCACCAGGGTAAGGGACCCCAACTCCTACAATGAGCAGTTCTTC
>TRBJ1-2|TRBV18|-|-
CASSPLRLGENYGYTF
TGTGCCAGCTCACCACTCCGGCTAGGGGAGAACTATGGCTACACCTTC